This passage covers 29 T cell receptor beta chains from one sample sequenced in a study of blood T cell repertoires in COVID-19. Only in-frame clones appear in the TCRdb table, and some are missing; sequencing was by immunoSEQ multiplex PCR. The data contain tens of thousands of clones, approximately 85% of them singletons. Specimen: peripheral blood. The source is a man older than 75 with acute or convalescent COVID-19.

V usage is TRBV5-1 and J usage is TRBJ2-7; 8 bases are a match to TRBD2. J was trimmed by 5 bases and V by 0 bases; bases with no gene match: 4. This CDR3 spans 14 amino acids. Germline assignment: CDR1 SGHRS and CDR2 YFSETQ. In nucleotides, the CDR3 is TGCGCCAGCAGCTTGGCCGGACTAGCTCACGAGCAGTACTTC. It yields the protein CASSLAGLAHEQYF.

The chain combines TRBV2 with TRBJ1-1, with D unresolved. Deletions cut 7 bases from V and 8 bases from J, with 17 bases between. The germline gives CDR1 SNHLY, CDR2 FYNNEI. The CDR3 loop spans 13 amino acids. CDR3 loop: CASTGARRREAFF. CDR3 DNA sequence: TGTGCCAGCACCGGAGCTCGAAGAAGAGAAGCTTTCTTT.

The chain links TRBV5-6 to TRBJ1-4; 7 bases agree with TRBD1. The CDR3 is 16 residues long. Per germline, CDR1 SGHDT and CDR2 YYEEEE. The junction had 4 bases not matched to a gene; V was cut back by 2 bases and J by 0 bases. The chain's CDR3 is CASSFLGTATNEKLFF. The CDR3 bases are TGTGCCAGCAGCTTTTTAGGGACAGCAACTAATGAAAAACTGTTTTTT.

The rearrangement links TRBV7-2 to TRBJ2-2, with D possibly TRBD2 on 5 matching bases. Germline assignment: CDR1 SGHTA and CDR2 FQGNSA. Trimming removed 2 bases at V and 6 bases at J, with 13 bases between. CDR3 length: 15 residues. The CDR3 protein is CASSLWRSGSGELFF. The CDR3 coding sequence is TGTGCCAGCAGCTTATGGAGGTCGGGCTCCGGGGAGCTGTTTTTT.

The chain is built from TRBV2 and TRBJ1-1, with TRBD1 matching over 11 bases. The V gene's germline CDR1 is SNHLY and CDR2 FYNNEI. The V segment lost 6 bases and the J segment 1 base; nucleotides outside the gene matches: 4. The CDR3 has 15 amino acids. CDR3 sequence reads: CASRGTGGKNTEAFF. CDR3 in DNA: TGTGCCAGCAGAGGGACAGGGGGTAAGAACACTGAAGCTTTCTTT.

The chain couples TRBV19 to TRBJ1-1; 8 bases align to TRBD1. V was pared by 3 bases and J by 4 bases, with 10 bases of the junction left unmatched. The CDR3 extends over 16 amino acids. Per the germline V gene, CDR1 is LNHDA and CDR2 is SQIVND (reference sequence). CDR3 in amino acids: CASSMWGTGGSTEAFF. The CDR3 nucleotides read TGTGCCAGTAGTATGTGGGGGACAGGAGGGTCCACTGAAGCTTTCTTT.

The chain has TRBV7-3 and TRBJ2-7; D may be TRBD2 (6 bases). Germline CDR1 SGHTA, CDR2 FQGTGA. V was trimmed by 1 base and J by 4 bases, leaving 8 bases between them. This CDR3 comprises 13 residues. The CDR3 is CASSLNRGYEQYF. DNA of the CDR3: TGTGCCAGCAGCTTAAATCGGGGGTACGAGCAGTACTTC.

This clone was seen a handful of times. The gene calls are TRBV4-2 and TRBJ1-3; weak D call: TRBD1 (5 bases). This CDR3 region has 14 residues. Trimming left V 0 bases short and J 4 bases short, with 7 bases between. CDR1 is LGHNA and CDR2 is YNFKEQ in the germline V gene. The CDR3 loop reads CASSQEEGGNTIYF. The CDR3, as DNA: TGTGCCAGCAGCCAAGAGGAGGGGGGAAACACCATATATTTT.

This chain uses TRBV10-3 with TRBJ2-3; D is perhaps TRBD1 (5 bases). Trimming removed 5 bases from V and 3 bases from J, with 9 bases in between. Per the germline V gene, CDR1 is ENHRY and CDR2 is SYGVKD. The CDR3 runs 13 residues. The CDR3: CAISSSGTDTQYF. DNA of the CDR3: TGTGCCATCAGTTCATCAGGGACAGATACGCAGTATTTT.

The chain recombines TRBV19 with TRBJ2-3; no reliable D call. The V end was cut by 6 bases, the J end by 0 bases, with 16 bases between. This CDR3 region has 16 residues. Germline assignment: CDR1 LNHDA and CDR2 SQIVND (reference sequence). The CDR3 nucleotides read TGTGCCAGTAGACAAATCGGGTCGTTCAGCACAGATACGCAGTATTTT. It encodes CASRQIGSFSTDTQYF. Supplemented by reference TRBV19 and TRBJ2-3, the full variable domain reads DGGITQSPKYLFRKEGQNVTLSCEQNLNHDAMYWYRQDPGQGLRLIYYSQIVNDFQKGDIAEGYSVSREKKESFPLTVTSAQKNPTAFYLCASRQIGSFSTDTQYFGPGTRLTVL.

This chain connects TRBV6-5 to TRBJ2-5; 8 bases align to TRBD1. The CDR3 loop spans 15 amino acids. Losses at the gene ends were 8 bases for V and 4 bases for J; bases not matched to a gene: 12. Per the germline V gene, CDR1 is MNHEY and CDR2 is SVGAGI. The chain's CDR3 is CASRRTGRLAETQYF. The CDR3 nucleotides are TGTGCCAGCCGCCGGACAGGGCGGCTTGCAGAGACCCAGTACTTC.

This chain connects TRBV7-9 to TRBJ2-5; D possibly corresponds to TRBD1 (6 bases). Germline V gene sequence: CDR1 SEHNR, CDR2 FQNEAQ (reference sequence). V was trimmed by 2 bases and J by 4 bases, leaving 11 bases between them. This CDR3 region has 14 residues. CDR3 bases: TGTGCCAGCAGCTTACAGGGGCTAGGAGAGACCCAGTACTTC. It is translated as CASSLQGLGETQYF.

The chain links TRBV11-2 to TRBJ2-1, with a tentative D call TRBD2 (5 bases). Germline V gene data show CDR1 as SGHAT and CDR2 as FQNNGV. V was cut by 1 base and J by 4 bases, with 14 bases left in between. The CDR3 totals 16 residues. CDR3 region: CASSLALAPTYNEQFF. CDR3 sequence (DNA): TGTGCCAGCAGCTTAGCTCTAGCCCCCACTTACAATGAGCAGTTCTTC.

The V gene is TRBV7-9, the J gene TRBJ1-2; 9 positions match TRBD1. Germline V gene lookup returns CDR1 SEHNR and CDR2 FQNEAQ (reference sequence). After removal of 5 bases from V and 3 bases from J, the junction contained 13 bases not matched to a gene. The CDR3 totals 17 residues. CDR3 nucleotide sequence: TGTGCCAGCAGCCCCACAGGGGGCCACTTGGGGGACTATGGCTACACCTTC. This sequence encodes CASSPTGGHLGDYGYTF.

The CDR3: CASSKVGPSRTVVFYEQYF. The CDR3 DNA follows: TGTGCCAGCAGCAAAGTAGGTCCGTCCCGGACAGTGGTCTTCTACGAGCAGTACTTC. The rearrangement links TRBV21-1 to TRBJ2-7; the D segment call TRBD1 is taken from the table without a DNA check. TRBV21-1 is reported as a pseudogene. The CDR3 runs to 19 residues.

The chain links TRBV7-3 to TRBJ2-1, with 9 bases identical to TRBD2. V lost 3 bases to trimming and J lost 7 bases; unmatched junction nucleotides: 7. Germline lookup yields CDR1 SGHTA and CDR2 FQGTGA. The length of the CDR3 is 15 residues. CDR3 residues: CASSFLAGIINEQFF. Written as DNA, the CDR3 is TGTGCCAGCAGCTTCCTAGCGGGGATCATAAATGAGCAGTTCTTC.

The DNA of the CDR3 is TGCGCCAGCAGCCAAGATAGATATCGCGGGAGTTCTCATGAGCAGTTCTTC. Its translation is CASSQDRYRGSSHEQFF. The chain carries TRBV4-1 and TRBJ2-1; 7 bases match TRBD2. The trim removed 0 bases at V and 8 bases at J, leaving 13 bases unmatched. The CDR3 is made up of 17 amino acids. From germline, CDR1 is MGHRA and CDR2 YSYEKL.

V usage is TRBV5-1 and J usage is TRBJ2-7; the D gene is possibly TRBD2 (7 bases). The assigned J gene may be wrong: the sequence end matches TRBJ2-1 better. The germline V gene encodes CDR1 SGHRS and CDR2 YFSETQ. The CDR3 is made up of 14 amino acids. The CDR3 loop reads CASSQDGGPSEQFF. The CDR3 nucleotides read TGCGCCAGCAGTCAGGACGGGGGGCCCTCTGAGCAGTTCTTC.

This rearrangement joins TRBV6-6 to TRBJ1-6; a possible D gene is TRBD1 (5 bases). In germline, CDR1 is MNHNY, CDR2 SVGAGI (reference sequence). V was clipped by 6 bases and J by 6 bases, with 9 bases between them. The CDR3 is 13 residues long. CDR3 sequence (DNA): TGTGCCAGCAGCGGGACTGTTAATTCACCCCTCCACTTT. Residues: CASSGTVNSPLHF.

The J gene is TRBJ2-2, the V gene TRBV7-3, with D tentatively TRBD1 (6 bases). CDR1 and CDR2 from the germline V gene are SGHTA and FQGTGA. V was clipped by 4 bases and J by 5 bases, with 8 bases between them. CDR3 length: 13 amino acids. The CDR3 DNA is TGTGCCAGCAGCTCCCAGGGGACCGGGGAGCTGTTTTTT. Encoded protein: CASSSQGTGELFF.

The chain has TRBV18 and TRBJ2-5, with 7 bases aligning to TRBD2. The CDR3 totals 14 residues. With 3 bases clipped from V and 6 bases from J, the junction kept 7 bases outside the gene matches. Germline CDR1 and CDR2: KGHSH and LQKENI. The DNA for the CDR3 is TGTGCCAGCTCACCCCGGGGGGAAGCTCAGACCCAGTACTTC. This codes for CASSPRGEAQTQYF.

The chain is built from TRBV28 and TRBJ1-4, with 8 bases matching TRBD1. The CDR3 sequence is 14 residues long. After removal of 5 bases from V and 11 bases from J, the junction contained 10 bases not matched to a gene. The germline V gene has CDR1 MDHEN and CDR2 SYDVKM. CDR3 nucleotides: TGTGCCAGCAGTGCTGGGACAGGCAGGGAGAAACTGTTTTTT. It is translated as CASSAGTGREKLFF.

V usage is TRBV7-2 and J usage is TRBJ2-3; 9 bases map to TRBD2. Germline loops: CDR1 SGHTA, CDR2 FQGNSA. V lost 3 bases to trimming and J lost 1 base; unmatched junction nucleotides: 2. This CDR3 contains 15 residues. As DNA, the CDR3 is TGTGCCAGCAGCTTGGCTAGCGGGGGCACAGATACGCAGTATTTT. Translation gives CASSLASGGTDTQYF. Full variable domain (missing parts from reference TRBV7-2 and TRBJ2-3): GAGVSQSPSNKVTEKGKDVELRCDPISGHTALYWYRQSLGQGLEFLIYFQGNSAPDKSGLPSDRFSAERTGGSVSTLTIQRTQQEDSAVYLCASSLASGGTDTQYFGPGTRLTVL.

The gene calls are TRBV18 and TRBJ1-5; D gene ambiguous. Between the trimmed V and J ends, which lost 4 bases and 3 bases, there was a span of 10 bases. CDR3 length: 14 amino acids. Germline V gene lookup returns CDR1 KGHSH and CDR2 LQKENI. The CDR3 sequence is CASSRSRDNQPQHF. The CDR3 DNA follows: TGTGCCAGCTCACGATCCCGGGACAATCAGCCCCAGCATTTT.

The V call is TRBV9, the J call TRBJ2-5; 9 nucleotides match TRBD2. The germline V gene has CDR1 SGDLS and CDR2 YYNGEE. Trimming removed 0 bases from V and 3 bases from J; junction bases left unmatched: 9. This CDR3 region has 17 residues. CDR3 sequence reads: CASSVGGNSGGEETQYF. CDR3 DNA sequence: TGTGCCAGCAGCGTAGGGGGCAATAGCGGGGGCGAAGAGACCCAGTACTTC.

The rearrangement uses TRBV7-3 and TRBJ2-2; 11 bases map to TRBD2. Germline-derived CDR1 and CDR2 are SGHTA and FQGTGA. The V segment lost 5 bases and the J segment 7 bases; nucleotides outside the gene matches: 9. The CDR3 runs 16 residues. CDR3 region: CASSPSGGPIHGELFF. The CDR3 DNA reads TGTGCCAGCAGCCCTAGCGGGGGGCCAATTCACGGGGAGCTGTTTTTT.

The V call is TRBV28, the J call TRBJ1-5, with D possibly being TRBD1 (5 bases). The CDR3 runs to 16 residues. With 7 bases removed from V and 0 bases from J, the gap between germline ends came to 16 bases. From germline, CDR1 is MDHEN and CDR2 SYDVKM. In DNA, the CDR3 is TGTGCCAGCACCCAGGCACAGGTTATTAGCAATCAGCCCCAGCATTTT. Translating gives CASTQAQVISNQPQHF. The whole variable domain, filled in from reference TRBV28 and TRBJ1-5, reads DVKVTQSSRYLVKRTGEKVFLECVQDMDHENMFWYRQDPGLGLRLIYFSYDVKMKEKGDIPEGYSVSREKKERFSLILESASTNQTSMYLCASTQAQVISNQPQHFGDGTRLSIL.

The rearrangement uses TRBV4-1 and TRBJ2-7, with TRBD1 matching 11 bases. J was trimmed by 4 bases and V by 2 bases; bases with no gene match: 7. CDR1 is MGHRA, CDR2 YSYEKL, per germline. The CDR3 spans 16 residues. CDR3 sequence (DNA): TGCGCCAGCAGCCAACACCCCGGGACAGGGGGATACGAGCAGTACTTC. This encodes CASSQHPGTGGYEQYF.

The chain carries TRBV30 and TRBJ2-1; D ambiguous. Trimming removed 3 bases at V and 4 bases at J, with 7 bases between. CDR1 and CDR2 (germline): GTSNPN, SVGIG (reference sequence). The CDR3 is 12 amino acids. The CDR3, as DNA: TGTGCCTGGAGGTTATTTTACAATGAGCAGTTCTTC. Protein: CAWRLFYNEQFF. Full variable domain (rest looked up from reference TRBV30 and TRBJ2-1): SQTIHQWPATLVQPVGSPLSLECTVEGTSNPNLYWYRQAAGRGLQLLFYSVGIGQISSEVPQNLSASRPQDRQFILSSKKLLLSDSGFYLCAWRLFYNEQFFGPGTRLTVL.